The 20 T cell receptor beta chains given below trace back to one sample, sequenced in a study of neoadjuvant anti-PD-1 for oral cavity cancer. Noted time point: after neoadjuvant nivolumab, at surgical resection. The data were produced by immunoSEQ multiplex PCR, yet TCRdb's version contains in-frame clones alone and is incomplete. The sample carries tens of thousands of clones, roughly a quarter recorded once. Sequenced material: tumor tissue, taken after nivolumab (anti-PD-1) treatment. The origin of the receptors is a person between 35 and 79 years old with oral cavity squamous cell carcinoma.

The V call is TRBV5-1, the J call TRBJ2-5; 7 bases line up with TRBD1. There are 13 residues in the CDR3. J was trimmed by 5 bases and V by 4 bases; bases with no gene match: 5. The germline V gene has CDR1 SGHRS and CDR2 YFSETQ. CDR3 DNA: TGCGCCAGCAGCCGCGACAGGGTCGAGACCCAGTACTTC. The encoded protein is CASSRDRVETQYF. The whole variable domain, remainder taken from reference TRBV5-1 and TRBJ2-5, is KAGVTQTPRYLIKTRGQQVTLSCSPISGHRSVSWYQQTPGQGLQFLFEYFSETQRNKGNFPGRFSGRQFSNSRSEMNVSTLELGDSALYLCASSRDRVETQYFGPGTRLLVL.

The chain combines TRBV19 with TRBJ1-4; unclear D gene. The CDR3 has 17 amino acids. Germline-derived CDR1 and CDR2 are LNHDA and SQIVND (reference sequence). The germline V and J ends were trimmed by 7 bases and 0 bases, with 18 bases remaining between them. The CDR3 is CASTPGLSRPTNEKLFF. Here the CDR3 DNA reads TGTGCCAGTACCCCGGGCCTCTCGAGGCCAACTAATGAAAAACTGTTTTTT.

This sequence joins TRBV7-2 and TRBJ2-7; D is perhaps TRBD2 (6 bases). Germline V lookup: CDR1 SGHTA, CDR2 FQGNSA. Trimming stripped 5 bases from V and 6 bases from J, with 17 bases between. The CDR3 has 14 amino acids. The CDR3 nucleotides read TGTGCCAGCAGCACATTCGAAGGGAGGACCGAGCAGTACTTC. Translation: CASSTFEGRTEQYF.

The chain joins TRBV11-3 to TRBJ2-3; a weak D match, TRBD2 (7 bases). V lost 5 bases and J lost 3, with 21 bases in between. Germline V CDR1 and CDR2: SGHNT, YENEEA. This CDR3 contains 17 residues. The CDR3 DNA is TGTGCCAGCAGCCTCTCTTTTGGGGGGGCAGAGACAGATACGCAGTATTTT. Its translation: CASSLSFGGAETDTQYF.

The gene calls are TRBV7-8 and TRBJ2-4, with TRBD1 as a possible D gene (5 bases). In germline, CDR1 is SGHVS, CDR2 FQNEAQ. Trimming pared 3 bases from V and 2 bases from J, leaving 14 bases between. The CDR3 sequence is 16 residues long. In DNA form, the CDR3 reads TGTGCCAGCAGCTTCGACAGACAGTTGTCCAAAAACATTCAGTACTTC. Its translation is CASSFDRQLSKNIQYF. The full variable domain, completed using reference TRBV7-8 and TRBJ2-4, is GAGVSQSPRYKVAKRGQDVALRCDPISGHVSLFWYQQALGQGPEFLTYFQNEAQLDKSGLPSDRFFAERPEGSVSTLKIQRTQQEDSAVYLCASSFDRQLSKNIQYFGAGTRLSVL.

This clone was counted ten times or more. The rearrangement joins TRBV14 to TRBJ2-3; D call uncertain. The CDR3 contains 16 residues. V was clipped by 1 base and J by 4 bases, with 15 bases between them. The V gene's germline CDR1 is SGHDN and CDR2 FVKESK. CDR3 residues: CASSQVGVFPADTQYF. The CDR3 bases are TGTGCCAGCAGCCAAGTTGGTGTTTTCCCCGCAGATACGCAGTATTTT.

The V gene is TRBV25-1, the J gene TRBJ2-3; tentatively, D is TRBD2 (5 bases). The CDR3 contains 12 residues. V was pared by 6 bases and J by 10 bases, with 14 bases between. Per the germline V gene, CDR1 is MGHDK and CDR2 is SYGVNS. Written as DNA, the CDR3 is TGTGCCAGCAGGGGGAGCGGTTCCTCGCAGTATTTT. Translating gives CASRGSGSSQYF.

A single count supports this clone. The rearrangement links TRBV19 to TRBJ2-1, with TRBD2 identical over 13 bases. The CDR3 has 15 residues. Germline lookup yields CDR1 LNHDA and CDR2 SQIVND (reference sequence). V trimming: 5 bases; J trimming: 8 bases; junction bases outside the gene matches: 6. CDR3: CASSFTSGGAYEQFF. CDR3 DNA: TGTGCCAGTAGTTTCACTAGCGGGGGGGCGTATGAGCAGTTCTTC.

This clone was counted a few times. The rearrangement uses TRBV5-1 and TRBJ1-5; unclear D gene. CDR1 and CDR2 (germline): SGHRS, YFSETQ. The CDR3 runs 15 residues. Trimming took 0 bases from V and 1 from J, leaving 8 bases between them. The DNA of the CDR3 is TGCGCCAGCAGCTTGGAGGGAGTGAGCAATCAGCCCCAGCATTTT. Amino acid sequence: CASSLEGVSNQPQHF.

This chain uses TRBV7-9 with TRBJ2-3; D possibly corresponds to TRBD2 (6 bases). CDR1 and CDR2 from the germline V gene are SEHNR and FQNEAQ (reference sequence). V was shortened by 5 bases and J by 1 base, with 13 bases between the two germline ends. The CDR3 is 15 amino acids. CDR3 bases: TGTGCCAGCAGCGTCCTTCCGGGGGGCACAGATACGCAGTATTTT. This translates into CASSVLPGGTDTQYF.

This clone was found a few times. The J gene is TRBJ1-1, the V gene TRBV2, with D possibly matching TRBD1 (5 bases). The CDR3 totals 16 residues. The germline V gene encodes CDR1 SNHLY and CDR2 FYNNEI. Trimming cost V 0 bases and J 4 bases, with 15 bases left between them. The CDR3: CASSEARVGGSTEAFF. The DNA of the CDR3 is TGTGCCAGCAGTGAAGCGAGAGTCGGGGGTAGCACTGAAGCTTTCTTT.

The chain is built from TRBV4-1 and TRBJ2-1; perhaps TRBD1 as D (6 bases). The V gene's germline CDR1 is MGHRA and CDR2 YSYEKL. V was shortened by 1 base and J by 4 bases, with 14 bases between the two germline ends. The CDR3 totals 16 residues. CDR3 sequence reads: CASSQASGQTYNEQFF. In DNA, the CDR3 is TGCGCCAGCAGCCAAGCGTCTGGACAGACTTACAATGAGCAGTTCTTC.

The chain uses TRBV4-1 and TRBJ2-7; unclear D gene. V was cut by 3 bases and J by 3 bases, with 12 bases left in between. Germline V gene lookup returns CDR1 MGHRA and CDR2 YSYEKL. CDR3 length equals 14 residues. CDR3 in amino acids: CASSHSGLGYEQYF. CDR3 in DNA: TGCGCCAGCAGCCACTCTGGGTTAGGCTACGAGCAGTACTTC.

V usage is TRBV6-6 and J usage is TRBJ1-2; D is perhaps TRBD1 (5 bases). V shed 0 bases and J shed 4 bases, with 9 bases lying between them. The CDR3 is made up of 14 amino acids. The germline CDR1 and CDR2 sequences are MNHNY and SVGAGI (reference sequence). This chain's CDR3 is CASSYSRGFYGYTF. DNA for the CDR3: TGTGCCAGCAGTTACTCGAGGGGCTTCTATGGCTACACCTTC.

The genes are TRBV5-1 and TRBJ2-7; D is tentatively TRBD1 or TRBD2 (5 bases each). This CDR3 region has 14 residues. The ends were cut back, 6 bases at V and 6 bases at J, with 19 bases in the middle. Germline V gene data show CDR1 as SGHRS and CDR2 as YFSETQ. The CDR3 DNA is TGCGCCAGCATGGATGGGACGGGTCGGGGCGAGCAGTACTTC. Encoded protein: CASMDGTGRGEQYF.

This clone turned up a few times. An end of the junction does not agree with germline; a read error may underlie this. The rearrangement links TRBV2 to TRBJ2-7; D uncertain. From germline, CDR1 is SNHLY and CDR2 FYNNEI. The CDR3 has 11 amino acids. The CDR3 sequence is CASSVDTSSSF. In DNA form, the CDR3 reads TGTGCCAGCAGTGTTGACACCTCATCGTCGTTC.

This sequence joins TRBV6-1 and TRBJ1-2; 9 bases map to TRBD1. V was clipped by 5 bases and J by 3 bases; unmatched bases: 13. The CDR3 is made up of 17 amino acids. Looked up from germline, CDR1 is MNHNS and CDR2 is SASEGT. Written as DNA, the CDR3 is TGTGCCAGCAGTAAAGTCCCCGGACAGGGGAAGCACTATGGCTACACCTTC. It encodes CASSKVPGQGKHYGYTF.

This clone has just a few counts. This sequence joins TRBV27 and TRBJ2-7; D might be TRBD2 (6 bases). CDR3 length: 14 residues. V lost 6 bases, J lost 3 bases, and 15 bases lay in between. Germline V gene sequence: CDR1 MNHEY, CDR2 SMNVEV (reference sequence). The CDR3 DNA follows: TGTGCCAGCAGCCGGGACTCACGGCGCTACGAGCAGTACTTC. This translates into CASSRDSRRYEQYF.

The table lists this clone with a few counts. The CDR3 sequence is CASSVATGAQGGYTF. The DNA for the CDR3 is TGTGCCAGCAGCGTAGCTACTGGAGCCCAGGGTGGCTACACCTTC. The chain employs TRBV9 and TRBJ1-2; TRBD1 is a possible D gene (5 bases). The germline V and J ends were trimmed by 0 bases and 7 bases, with 16 bases remaining between them. The CDR3 has 15 residues. From germline, CDR1 is SGDLS and CDR2 YYNGEE.

V gene TRBV14 combines with J gene TRBJ2-2; 11 nucleotides match TRBD2. In germline, CDR1 is SGHDN, CDR2 FVKESK. V shed 6 bases and J 5 bases; nucleotides not matched to a gene: 5. This CDR3 has 15 residues. The CDR3: CASSRLAGGTGELFF. The CDR3 region has the DNA TGTGCCAGCAGTCGCTTAGCGGGAGGGACCGGGGAGCTGTTTTTT.